This TCR beta chain was profiled in a study of tumor-infiltrating lymphocytes in primary liver carcinoma. Study-level results: Tumors carried a top-250-clone fraction significantly exceeding that of blood (p = 0.039).

From unsorted bulk tissue weighing roughly 17-31 mg, DNA and RNA were co-extracted. Production of TCR beta cDNA used around 0.45 ug total RNA together with a constant-region primer. What produced the TCR beta libraries was three nested multiplex PCR rounds using slightly modified ARM-PCR. Researchers ran the first two PCR rounds for roughly 10 cycles each with TRBV1-TRBV30 forward primers and a C-beta reverse primer. MiXCR was run by TCRdb on the multiplex PCR reads, yielding one entry per CDR3 protein. The sample has about 54,000 distinct CDR3 sequences, about 70% seen once. Comment on this clonotype: Its cognate antigen is unknown. This may arise from a read error, as a much more abundant clone is one base away.

CDR1 is MDHEN, CDR2 SYDVKM, per germline. Trimming cost V 5 bases and J 3 bases, with 9 bases left between them. The CDR3 is 13 residues long. Sequenced input: liver tumor tissue from sampling region 2. Described subset: tumor region T2, inferior pole. This TCR was recovered from a man aged 35-49 years with primary liver carcinoma and hepatitis B virus infection. This chain connects TRBV28 to TRBJ2-3, with D unresolved. The CDR3 coding sequence is TGTGCCAGCAGTCTCACGGAGACAGATACGCAGTATTTT. Translating gives CASSLTETDTQYF.